These T cell receptor beta chains were read from a single sample in a study of STAT3 mutations in large granular lymphocyte leukemia. Sequencing was performed with immunoSEQ multiplex PCR; in TCRdb, only in-frame clones are kept and a portion is missing. The sample has roughly 1,800 clones; 55% are singletons. The specimen was peripheral blood mononuclear cells. The receptors derive from a man between 60 and 70 years old with T-cell large granular lymphocyte leukemia. Some clones in this sample may be carry-over from other donors' samples. CDR3s include the opening cysteine and the closing phenylalanine or tryptophan. A D gene is named only where the DNA matches it firmly. Not every row has a clone size; where given, it reads once, few, many or a size class.

j_call,d_call,clone_size,v_call,cdr3_nt,cdr3_aa
TRBJ2-3,.,.,TRBV5-1,TGCGCCAGCAGCCTTCTCGGGGAAGATACGCAGTATTTT,CASSLLGEDTQYF
TRBJ2-7,TRBD2,.,TRBV6-5,TGTGCCAGCGGGGTAGCGGGAGGAATCTACGAGCAGTACTTC,CASGVAGGIYEQYF
TRBJ1-3,.,.,TRBV7-9,TGTGCCAGCAGCTTAAGCGACTCTGGAAACACCATATATTTT,CASSLSDSGNTIYF
TRBJ2-7,.,.,TRBV7-2,TGTGCCAGCAGCTTAGCTCACGGCTACGAGCAGTACTTC,CASSLAHGYEQYF
TRBJ2-6,.,.,TRBV5-4,TGTGCCAGCAGCGCCAGAGGTTCGAGGGCCAACGTCCTGACTTTC,CASSARGSRANVLTF
TRBJ1-1,.,.,TRBV5-4,TGTGCCAGCAGCTTGGGAGTCACTGAAGCTTTCTTT,CASSLGVTEAFF
TRBJ2-3,TRBD2,.,TRBV27,TGTGCCAGCAGTTCCCCCCCTCTGGCGGGAGGGCTTACAGATACGCAGTATTTT,CASSSPPLAGGLTDTQYF
TRBJ2-7,.,.,TRBV18,TGTGCCAGCTCACCAGGGGGAGCCTCCTACGAGCAGTACTTC,CASSPGGASYEQYF
TRBJ1-2,.,.,TRBV6-5,TGTGCCAGCAGTTACCAGGGGTGGGATGGCTACACCTTC,CASSYQGWDGYTF
TRBJ2-7,TRBD1,.,TRBV30,TGTGCCTGGAGCTTTTCGGACAGGCAAGACTACGAGCAGTACTTC,CAWSFSDRQDYEQYF
TRBJ1-1,.,.,TRBV7-9,TGTGCCAGCAGCCCAAGTGACAGGAGGAACACTGAAGCTTTCTTT,CASSPSDRRNTEAFF
TRBJ2-1,TRBD2,once,TRBV27,TGTGCCAGCACCTTGAAATTGACTAGCGGGAGTATCGGTGAGCAGTTCTTC,CASTLKLTSGSIGEQFF
TRBJ2-7,TRBD2,.,TRBV18,TGTGCCAGCTCGCCCGGGACTAGCGGGAGTCCGTACGAGCAGTACTTC,CASSPGTSGSPYEQYF
TRBJ1-5,TRBD1,.,TRBV5-1,TGCGCCAGCGGGGAGGACAGGGACTATCAGCCCCAGCATTTT,CASGEDRDYQPQHF
TRBJ1-5,.,.,TRBV18,TGTGCCAGCTCACCCTACAACAGGGCAGAGGATCAGCCCCAGCATTTT,CASSPYNRAEDQPQHF
TRBJ1-1,.,few,TRBV6-5,TGTGCCAGCAGCCGCGGGGGGTACACTGAAGCTTTCTTT,CASSRGGYTEAFF
TRBJ2-1,TRBD2,.,TRBV30,TGTGCCTGGAGTAACGGGCTAGCGGATGACAATGAGCAGTTCTTC,CAWSNGLADDNEQFF
TRBJ2-1,.,.,TRBV5-1,TGCGCCAGCAGCTCGGGGTCTTTAGGCCATGAGCAGTTCTTC,CASSSGSLGHEQFF